The 23 T cell receptor beta chains below come from one sample, sequenced in a study of identical twins (dated by TCRdb to the mid-2010s). The receptor library was made with 5' RACE. The reads were generated on an Illumina HiSeq 2000. Clones were called with MiXCR by TCRdb after fastp trimmed the public reads at Q25, and only in-frame beta chains were retained. Every entry covers one CDR3 protein and lists the most common genes and DNA from its rows. The table for this sample lists about 1.7 million distinct CDR3 sequences; less than 40% of them were counted only once. Jointly, the top ten make up about 0.27% of the sample. Source material: cord blood. Receptor source: a newborn girl in good health.

There are a few counts of this clonotype. The gene calls are TRBV29-1 and TRBJ1-1; possible D gene TRBD1, 5 bases. The CDR3 runs to 13 residues. V lost 3 bases to trimming and J lost 1 base, with 9 bases between them. Germline-derived CDR1 and CDR2 are SQVTM and ANQGSEA. The CDR3 nucleotides are TGCAGCGTTGAGGGGGTCCCGAACACTGAAGCTTTCTTT. It codes for CSVEGVPNTEAFF.

DNA of the CDR3: TGTGCCAGCAGTTACGATACTAGCGGGGCCAATGAGCAGTTCTTC. It yields the protein CASSYDTSGANEQFF. The chain recombines TRBV6-6 with TRBJ2-1; 10 positions match TRBD2. V dropped 2 bases and J dropped 6; count of bases not matched to a gene: 4. Germline V gene data show CDR1 as MNHNY and CDR2 as SVGAGI (reference sequence). This CDR3 contains 15 residues.

The J gene is TRBJ1-1, the V gene TRBV9, with TRBD1 as a possible D gene (5 bases). The CDR3 loop spans 17 amino acids. The germline CDR1 and CDR2 sequences are SGDLS and YYNGEE. V was pared by 0 bases and J by 1 base, with 16 bases between. CDR3 in amino acids: CASSVGSGPGENTEAFF. As DNA, the CDR3 is TGTGCCAGCAGCGTAGGCTCAGGGCCCGGGGAGAACACTGAAGCTTTCTTT.

V and J are TRBV6-6 and TRBJ1-2; 7 bases match TRBD1. The length of the CDR3 is 14 residues. V was pared by 7 bases and J by 8 bases, with 13 bases of the junction left unmatched. Per the germline V gene, CDR1 is MNHNY and CDR2 is SVGAGI (reference sequence). The CDR3 nucleotides are TGTGCCAGCACCGACCGGGACAGCTTCGTGGGCTACACCTTC. Translated: CASTDRDSFVGYTF.

This clonotype was seen only a few times. This chain links TRBV4-2 with TRBJ2-1; TRBD2 matches 12 bases. Germline-derived CDR1 and CDR2 are LGHNA and YNFKEQ. With 1 base clipped from V and 6 bases from J, the junction kept 4 bases outside the gene matches. CDR3 length equals 16 residues. The CDR3 nucleotides read TGTGCCAGCAGCCAAGTTTGGACTAGCGGGGTCAATGAGCAGTTCTTC. It yields the protein CASSQVWTSGVNEQFF.

The V gene is TRBV5-1, the J gene TRBJ2-3, with a possible D match to TRBD2 (5 bases). The CDR3 runs to 14 residues. Trimming removed 0 bases at V and 6 bases at J, with 11 bases between. The V gene's germline CDR1 is SGHRS and CDR2 YFSETQ. CDR3 residues: CASSLARDADTQYF. CDR3 bases: TGCGCCAGCAGCTTGGCGAGGGATGCGGATACGCAGTATTTT.

The chain combines TRBV18 with TRBJ2-1; D gene ambiguous. The V end was cut by 2 bases, the J end by 5 bases, with 7 bases between. This CDR3 has 13 amino acids. CDR1 and CDR2 (germline): KGHSH, LQKENI. The DNA of the CDR3 is TGTGCCAGCTCACCATTGGGGAACAATGAGCAGTTCTTC. Translation: CASSPLGNNEQFF.

This clonotype was seen a few times. The rearrangement uses TRBV6-1 and TRBJ2-5; no clear D. The germline V and J ends were trimmed by 2 bases and 11 bases, with 12 bases remaining between them. From germline, CDR1 is MNHNS and CDR2 SASEGT. The CDR3 totals 12 residues. The CDR3 nucleotides read TGTGCCAGCAGTGAAACCTACAATGAGCAGTACTTC. This encodes CASSETYNEQYF.

The CDR3 protein is CATSSPGLALSTDTQYF. The DNA for the CDR3 is TGTGCCACCAGTTCGCCGGGACTAGCGCTTAGCACAGATACGCAGTATTTT. The V call is TRBV24-1, the J call TRBJ2-3; 10 bases map to TRBD2. Looked up from germline, CDR1 is KGHDR and CDR2 is SFDVKD. V shed 6 bases and J 0 bases; nucleotides not matched to a gene: 8. CDR3 size: 17 residues.

To note about this clonotype: A much larger clone differs from this one at a single base, so this may be a read error. This chain connects TRBV6-1 to TRBJ1-2; D unresolved. The CDR3 is 12 amino acids. Germline V gene lookup returns CDR1 MNHNS and CDR2 SASEGT. V shed 3 bases and J shed 4 bases, with 6 bases lying between them. The CDR3, as DNA: TGTGCCAGCAGTGACGGGGTCTATGGCTACACCTTC. Its translation: CASSDGVYGYTF.

This clonotype showed up just a few times. The gene calls are TRBV7-9 and TRBJ1-4; perhaps TRBD1 as D (5 bases). Trimming pared 1 base from V and 5 bases from J, leaving 11 bases between. There are 15 residues in the CDR3. Germline CDR1 is SEHNR and CDR2 is FQNEAQ (reference sequence). The CDR3 is CASSLVRGPNEKLFF. As DNA, the CDR3 is TGTGCCAGCAGCTTAGTTCGGGGCCCCAATGAAAAACTGTTTTTT.

Turning to this clonotype: The junction departs from germline at one end; a sequencing error may be responsible. The V gene is TRBV7-2, the J gene TRBJ1-5; 9 bases agree with TRBD1. The CDR3 extends over 14 amino acids. Germline V lookup: CDR1 SGHTA, CDR2 FQGNSA. CDR3 sequence: CASSQTGGNRPQHF. The CDR3, as DNA: TGTGCCAGCAGCCAGACAGGGGGTAATCGGCCCCAGCATTTT.

This sequence joins TRBV7-9 and TRBJ1-4; weak D call: TRBD1 (6 bases). The germline V gene encodes CDR1 SEHNR and CDR2 FQNEAQ (reference sequence). The V gene lost 6 bases and the J gene lost 2 bases, with 13 bases spanning the gap. The CDR3 runs to 15 residues. The CDR3 sequence: CASRGTGNTNEKLFF. The CDR3 coding sequence is TGTGCCAGCAGAGGTACAGGGAACACTAATGAAAAACTGTTTTTT.

The chain recombines TRBV10-3 with TRBJ2-7; 7 bases line up with TRBD2. The V gene end was trimmed by 7 bases and the J gene end by 6 bases; junction bases not matched to a gene: 9. The germline CDR1 and CDR2 sequences are ENHRY and SYGVKD. The CDR3 covers 13 residues. The CDR3: CAITPDSGREQYF. The CDR3 coding sequence is TGTGCCATCACCCCAGATAGCGGGCGCGAGCAGTACTTC.

CDR3: CASNLAAANEQFF. In nucleotides, the CDR3 is TGCGCCAGCAACTTAGCGGCCGCTAATGAGCAGTTCTTC. J is TRBJ2-1 and V is TRBV5-1; D might be TRBD2 (6 bases). V dropped 6 bases and J dropped 7 bases, with 14 bases sitting between them. CDR3 length: 13 residues. Germline V gives CDR1 SGHRS, CDR2 YFSETQ.

The chain recombines TRBV29-1 with TRBJ2-3; no definite D call. Germline values: CDR1 SQVTM, CDR2 ANQGSEA. The length of the CDR3 is 13 residues. The ends were cut back, 3 bases at V and 3 bases at J, with 10 bases in the middle. CDR3 coding DNA: TGCAGCGTTGAGCGGACGAGTACAGATACGCAGTATTTT. This sequence encodes CSVERTSTDTQYF.

In its sample, this clonotype was seen a few times. The genes are TRBV20-1 and TRBJ2-7; tentative D call: TRBD2 (6 bases). V was shortened by 0 bases and J by 0 bases, with 12 bases between the two germline ends. The CDR3 covers 15 residues. CDR1 DFQATT and CDR2 SNEGSKA come from the germline V gene (reference sequence). The CDR3 loop reads CSARDGAGPSYEQYF. CDR3 in DNA: TGCAGTGCTAGAGATGGCGCGGGACCCTCCTACGAGCAGTACTTC.

This clonotype was detected a few times. The chain links TRBV20-1 to TRBJ2-1, with 7 bases lining up with TRBD2. TRBJ2-7 matches the DNA end more closely, so the J call is doubtful. There are 13 residues in the CDR3. Germline V gives CDR1 DFQATT, CDR2 SNEGSKA (reference sequence). CDR3 DNA: TGCAGTGCTAGCGGGGGGACCTACAATGAGCAGTACTTC. This codes for CSASGGTYNEQYF.

A few counts support this clonotype. The V and J genes are TRBV5-1 and TRBJ1-2; D is ambiguous. V gave up 1 base and J gave up 4 bases, with 14 bases separating them. The germline V gene encodes CDR1 SGHRS and CDR2 YFSETQ. The CDR3 extends over 15 amino acids. The CDR3 bases are TGCGCCAGCAGCTTGACGGCGAGCCCAGGCTATGGCTACACCTTC. It yields the protein CASSLTASPGYGYTF.

This chain links TRBV5-6 with TRBJ2-3; TRBD1 or TRBD2 may be the D gene (5 bases each). Looked up from germline, CDR1 is SGHDT and CDR2 is YYEEEE. The V end lost 0 bases, the J end lost 7 bases, and 12 bases lay between the germline ends. The CDR3 sequence is 14 residues long. For the CDR3, the DNA is TGTGCCAGCAGCTTGGGGGGGAGACGGAATACGCAGTATTTT. This encodes CASSLGGRRNTQYF.

The rearrangement uses TRBV27 and TRBJ2-3; D is tentatively TRBD1 or TRBD2 (5 bases each). The germline V gene encodes CDR1 MNHEY and CDR2 SMNVEV (reference sequence). The CDR3 covers 17 residues. Between the trimmed V and J ends, which lost 3 bases and 2 bases, there was a span of 18 bases. The CDR3 protein is CASSFFGVRGLTDTQYF. Written as DNA, the CDR3 is TGTGCCAGCAGTTTTTTCGGGGTTCGGGGCCTCACAGATACGCAGTATTTT.

This clonotype was observed at least ten times. The chain is built from TRBV4-1 and TRBJ1-4; D call uncertain. The V end was cut by 1 base, the J end by 8 bases, with 2 bases between. Germline CDR1 reads MGHRA; CDR2 reads YSYEKL. The CDR3 contains 11 residues. The CDR3 DNA is TGCGCCAGCAGCCAAGTGGAAAAACTGTTTTTT. Amino acid sequence: CASSQVEKLFF.

This clonotype was counted only a few times. The gene calls are TRBV28 and TRBJ1-6; the match to TRBD1 covers 11 bases. The J segment lost 6 bases and the V segment lost 4 bases, leaving 11 bases of the junction unmatched. The V gene's germline CDR1 is MDHEN and CDR2 SYDVKM. The CDR3 covers 18 residues. This chain's CDR3 is CASSSTRDRGFGNSPLHF. Here the CDR3 DNA reads TGTGCCAGCAGTTCAACCCGGGACAGGGGGTTCGGTAATTCACCCCTCCACTTT.